The T cell receptor (beta chain) under discussion was sequenced for a study of blood T cells in healthy people across ages. Study findings and constraints: Estimates of diversity drawn from one million T cells were considered underestimates. Significant beta diversity loss was already apparent by age approximately 36, declining roughly linearly.

Points on this clonotype: Its antigen remains unidentified.

The CDR3 contains 16 residues. The V and J ends lost 3 bases and 3 bases respectively, with 15 bases between them. Through a sample-barcoded 5' primer and a J-beta primer mix, a second PCR was run for about 6 to 11 cycles. TCRdb redid the calling of the 5' RACE reads with MiXCR, one entry per CDR3 protein. Of under 850,000 distinct CDR3 sequences detected, about 36% appear once; the ten largest clones hold 10% to 15%. Specimen: blood. This receptor was taken from a man aged 18 to 30 in good health. This rearrangement joins TRBV12-3 or TRBV12-4 to TRBJ1-3, with D unresolved. In DNA form, the CDR3 reads TGTGCCAGCAGTTTGGCCCGTGGGGAAGATGGAAACACCATATATTTT. Its translation is CASSLARGEDGNTIYF.